Listed below are T cell receptor beta chains from one sample, sequenced in a study of T cells in Graves' hyperthyroidism and ophthalmopathy. MiXCR, applied by TCRdb to the multiplex PCR reads, yields one record per CDR3 protein. Found here are roughly 740,000 distinct CDR3 sequences, about 16% of them singletons; the top ten hold around 7.7%. The sequenced sample consisted of blood. The receptor source for this set is a man aged 18 to 30 with Graves' hyperthyroidism. CDR3s include the opening cysteine and the closing phenylalanine or tryptophan. Each record gives: CDR3 protein, CDR3 DNA, V gene, J gene, clone size, D gene. D genes are given only for firm matches. The size of a clone is reported for some rows only, either as once, few or many, or as a class for expanded clones.

CSARTSGRAYTHEQFF,TGCAGTGCTAGAACTAGCGGGAGGGCCTACACCCATGAGCAGTTCTTC,TRBV20-1,TRBJ2-1,.,TRBD2
CASSLGFTRRYVNEQFF,TGTGCCAGCAGCTTAGGATTTACCAGGAGATACGTCAATGAGCAGTTCTTC,TRBV7-8,TRBJ2-1,.,.
CSVAPTGEYGYTF,TGCAGCGTTGCCCCTACAGGGGAGTATGGCTACACCTTC,TRBV29-1,TRBJ1-2,few,TRBD1
CASSLRGSSGYTF,TGTGCCAGCAGCCTCCGGGGTAGTAGCGGCTACACCTTC,TRBV13,TRBJ1-2,few,.
CSGYKGAGEKLFF,TGCAGTGGGTATAAGGGGGCGGGTGAAAAACTGTTTTTT,TRBV20-1,TRBJ1-4,few,TRBD1
CSARWAGVGNTEAFF,TGCAGTGCTAGATGGGCAGGGGTGGGGAACACTGAAGCTTTCTTT,TRBV20-1,TRBJ1-1,few,.
CASSPLAYEQFF,TGTGCCAGCAGTCCGTTAGCGTATGAGCAGTTCTTC,TRBV28,TRBJ2-1,many,.
CASGTLGGEQYF,TGTGCTAGTGGTACCCTCGGCGGCGAGCAGTACTTC,TRBV12-5,TRBJ2-7,many,.
CASYGDVGNSYEQYF,TGTGCCAGCTATGGGGACGTAGGGAACTCCTACGAGCAGTACTTC,TRBV2,TRBJ2-7,.,.
CASSDRDRGGTEAFF,TGCGCCAGCAGCGACCGGGACAGGGGAGGGACTGAAGCTTTCTTT,TRBV5-1,TRBJ1-1,few,TRBD1
CASSSRTGYYEQYF,TGTGCCAGCAGCTCGAGGACAGGGTACTACGAGCAGTACTTC,TRBV11-2,TRBJ2-7,.,TRBD1
CASSPWTSGTGSRWEQFF,TGTGCCAGTAGTCCATGGACTAGCGGGACGGGATCGCGGTGGGAGCAGTTCTTC,TRBV19,TRBJ2-1,few,TRBD2
CASSLAAGLSPQYF,TGTGCCAGCAGTTTAGCCGCGGGACTTTCGCCGCAGTATTTT,TRBV27,TRBJ2-3,many,.
CATSDHSYGYTF,TGTGCCACCAGTGACCACAGCTATGGCTACACCTTC,TRBV27,TRBJ1-2,.,.
CASSLGKGSGELFF,TGTGCCAGCAGCTTAGGCAAGGGGTCCGGGGAGCTGTTTTTT,TRBV7-3,TRBJ2-2,.,.
CASSGGRGDYNEQFF,TGTGCCAGCTCCGGCGGGAGAGGGGACTACAATGAGCAGTTCTTC,TRBV9,TRBJ2-1,once,TRBD2
CSARVPSGDTDTQYF,TGCAGTGCTAGAGTGCCTAGCGGGGACACAGATACGCAGTATTTT,TRBV20-1,TRBJ2-3,.,TRBD2
CASSFGTPEYGYTF,TGTGCCAGCAGCTTTGGGACGCCCGAGTATGGCTACACCTTC,TRBV7-2,TRBJ1-2,.,.
CASSIIRLAGGLGKDTQYF,TGTGCCAGCAGTATCATCAGACTAGCGGGAGGGCTAGGGAAAGATACGCAGTATTTT,TRBV28,TRBJ2-3,many,TRBD2
CASSPWDRVGYEQYF,TGCGCCAGCAGCCCTTGGGACAGGGTGGGGTACGAGCAGTACTTC,TRBV4-1,TRBJ2-7,.,TRBD1
CASSPRRPSSEQYF,TGTGCCAGCAGCCCGCGGCGGCCCAGCAGTGAGCAGTACTTC,TRBV5-5,TRBJ2-7,many,.
CSAGTFGETQYF,TGCAGTGCTGGGACCTTTGGAGAGACCCAGTACTTC,TRBV20-1,TRBJ2-5,many,.
CASSGEAYGYTF,TGTGCCAGCTCTGGGGAGGCCTATGGCTACACCTTC,TRBV28,TRBJ1-2,.,.
CATSRDRVGSTDTQYF,TGTGCCACCAGCAGAGATCGAGTGGGAAGCACAGATACGCAGTATTTT,TRBV15,TRBJ2-3,many,.
CASTPGGTNYGYTF,TGTGCCAGCACCCCAGGGGGGACTAACTATGGCTACACCTTC,TRBV28,TRBJ1-2,few,TRBD1
CAWSTGANVLTF,TGTGCCTGGAGTACCGGGGCCAACGTCCTGACTTTC,TRBV30,TRBJ2-6,.,.
CASSHVGTGYSHQPQHF,TGTGCCAGCAGCCACGTCGGGACAGGATACTCCCATCAGCCCCAGCATTTT,TRBV6-1,TRBJ1-5,.,TRBD1
CASSSGDNPYEQYF,TGTGCCAGCAGTTCTGGTGACAATCCCTACGAGCAGTACTTC,TRBV12-3/TRBV12-4,TRBJ2-7,.,.
CSARVLNTGELFF,TGCAGTGCTAGAGTCCTTAACACCGGGGAGCTGTTTTTT,TRBV20-1,TRBJ2-2,few,.
CAWSAVGGNYEQYF,TGTGCCTGGAGTGCAGTGGGAGGCAACTACGAGCAGTACTTC,TRBV30,TRBJ2-7,once,.
CASSYSLGVGELFF,TGTGCCAGCAGTTACTCCCTAGGTGTCGGGGAGCTGTTTTTT,TRBV6-2/TRBV6-3,TRBJ2-2,few,.
CASSLSVLGEQFF,TGTGCCAGCAGCTTAAGCGTACTAGGAGAGCAGTTCTTC,TRBV7-3,TRBJ2-1,.,.
CASSPSGSYDRQYF,TGTGCCAGCAGCCCTAGCGGGAGTTACGACCGGCAGTACTTC,TRBV7-2,TRBJ2-7,many,TRBD2
CASSQQGQPQHF,TGTGCCAGCAGTCAGCAGGGTCAGCCCCAGCATTTT,TRBV28,TRBJ1-5,many,.
CALGLAEDNEQFF,TGTGCCTTGGGACTAGCGGAAGACAATGAGCAGTTCTTC,TRBV30,TRBJ2-1,many,TRBD2
CASRSDRGIWTPYGYTF,TGTGCCAGCAGGTCGGACAGGGGGATCTGGACCCCCTATGGCTACACCTTC,TRBV6-1,TRBJ1-2,.,TRBD1
CAWIRSTGELFF,TGTGCCTGGATCAGGAGCACCGGGGAGCTGTTTTTT,TRBV30,TRBJ2-2,many,.
CASSLNGLLDTQYF,TGTGCCAGCAGCTTAAACGGGTTATTAGATACGCAGTATTTT,TRBV7-3,TRBJ2-3,.,.
CASSYERGSYEQYF,TGTGCCAGCAGTTACGAGCGGGGGTCCTACGAGCAGTACTTC,TRBV6-2/TRBV6-3,TRBJ2-7,many,TRBD2
CASLDANTGELFF,TGTGCCAGCCTCGACGCCAACACCGGGGAGCTGTTTTTT,TRBV27,TRBJ2-2,.,.
CASSGTWGVGPDTQYF,TGTGCCAGCAGCGGAACGTGGGGGGTCGGTCCAGATACGCAGTATTTT,TRBV25-1,TRBJ2-3,.,.
CASSYEPGQRGRYTF,TGTGCCAGCAGTTACGAACCAGGACAGCGCGGTCGCTACACCTTC,TRBV6-5,TRBJ1-2,many,.
CATSAPVGRGDSQETQYF,TGTGCCACCAGTGCTCCCGTCGGGAGGGGCGATAGCCAAGAGACCCAGTACTTC,TRBV24-1,TRBJ2-5,few,TRBD2
CASSFLGLAPYNEQFF,TGTGCCAGCAGTTTTTTAGGCCTAGCGCCCTACAATGAGCAGTTCTTC,TRBV12-3/TRBV12-4,TRBJ2-1,many,.